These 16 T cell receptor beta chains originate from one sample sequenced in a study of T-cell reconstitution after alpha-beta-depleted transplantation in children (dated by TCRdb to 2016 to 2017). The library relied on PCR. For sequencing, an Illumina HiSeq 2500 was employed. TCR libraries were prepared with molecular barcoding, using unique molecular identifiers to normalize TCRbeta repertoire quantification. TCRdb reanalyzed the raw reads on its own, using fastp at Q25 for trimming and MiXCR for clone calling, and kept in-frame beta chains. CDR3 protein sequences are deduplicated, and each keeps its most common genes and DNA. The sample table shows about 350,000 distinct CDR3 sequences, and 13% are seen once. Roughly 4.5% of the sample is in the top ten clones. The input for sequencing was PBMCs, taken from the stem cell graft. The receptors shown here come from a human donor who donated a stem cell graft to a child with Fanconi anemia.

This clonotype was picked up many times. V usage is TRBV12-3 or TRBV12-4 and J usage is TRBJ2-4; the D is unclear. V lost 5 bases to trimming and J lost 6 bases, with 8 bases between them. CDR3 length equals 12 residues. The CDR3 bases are TGTGCCAGCAGTGAGGACGGAAACATTCAGTACTTC. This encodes CASSEDGNIQYF.

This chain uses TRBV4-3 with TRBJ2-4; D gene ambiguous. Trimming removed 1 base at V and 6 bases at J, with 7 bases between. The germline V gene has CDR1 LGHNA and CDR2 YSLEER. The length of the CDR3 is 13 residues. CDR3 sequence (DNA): TGCGCCAGCAGCCAAGCCCTCGGAAACATTCAGTACTTC. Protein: CASSQALGNIQYF.

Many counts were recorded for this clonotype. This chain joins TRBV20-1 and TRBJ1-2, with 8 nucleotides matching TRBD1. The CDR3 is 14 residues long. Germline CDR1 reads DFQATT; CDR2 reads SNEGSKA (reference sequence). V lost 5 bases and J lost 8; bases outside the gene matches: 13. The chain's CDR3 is CSARTTGGRVGYTF. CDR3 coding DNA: TGCAGTGCTCGGACAACAGGGGGACGCGTGGGCTACACCTTC.

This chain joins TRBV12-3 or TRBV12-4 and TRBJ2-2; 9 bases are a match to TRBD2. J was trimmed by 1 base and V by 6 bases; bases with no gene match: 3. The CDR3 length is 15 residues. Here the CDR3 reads CASRPSGVNTGELFF. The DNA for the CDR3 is TGTGCCAGCAGACCTAGCGGGGTGAACACCGGGGAGCTGTTTTTT.

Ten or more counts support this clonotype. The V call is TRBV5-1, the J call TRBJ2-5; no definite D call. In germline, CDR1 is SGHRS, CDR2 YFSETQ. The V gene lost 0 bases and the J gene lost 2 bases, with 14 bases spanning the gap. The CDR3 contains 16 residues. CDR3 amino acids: CASSLVSLKSQETQYF. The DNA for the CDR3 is TGCGCCAGCAGCTTGGTCAGTCTTAAGTCACAAGAGACCCAGTACTTC.

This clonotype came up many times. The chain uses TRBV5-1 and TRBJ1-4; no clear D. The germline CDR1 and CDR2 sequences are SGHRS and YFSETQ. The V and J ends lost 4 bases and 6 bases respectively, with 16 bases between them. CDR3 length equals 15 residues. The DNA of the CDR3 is TGCGCCAGCAGCCCCTGGGTGACCGGTGATGAAAAACTGTTTTTT. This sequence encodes CASSPWVTGDEKLFF. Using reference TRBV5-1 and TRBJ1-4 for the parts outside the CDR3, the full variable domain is KAGVTQTPRYLIKTRGQQVTLSCSPISGHRSVSWYQQTPGQGLQFLFEYFSETQRNKGNFPGRFSGRQFSNSRSEMNVSTLELGDSALYLCASSPWVTGDEKLFFGSGTQLSVL.

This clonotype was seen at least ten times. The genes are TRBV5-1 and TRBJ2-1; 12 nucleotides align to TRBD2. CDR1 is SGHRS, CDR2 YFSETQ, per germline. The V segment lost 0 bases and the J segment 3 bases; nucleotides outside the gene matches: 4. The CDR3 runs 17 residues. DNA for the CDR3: TGCGCCAGCAGCTTGGATGCTAGCGGGGGGGACTACAATGAGCAGTTCTTC. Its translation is CASSLDASGGDYNEQFF. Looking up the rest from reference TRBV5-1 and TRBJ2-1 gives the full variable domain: KAGVTQTPRYLIKTRGQQVTLSCSPISGHRSVSWYQQTPGQGLQFLFEYFSETQRNKGNFPGRFSGRQFSNSRSEMNVSTLELGDSALYLCASSLDASGGDYNEQFFGPGTRLTVL.

CDR3 in amino acids: CASSIRGDDNEQFF. CDR3 nucleotides: TGCGCCAGCAGCATCCGGGGAGACGACAATGAGCAGTTCTTC. This chain uses TRBV5-1 with TRBJ2-1, with a weak D call TRBD2 (5 bases). The CDR3 is made up of 14 amino acids. In germline, CDR1 is SGHRS, CDR2 YFSETQ. The V and J ends lost 4 bases and 5 bases respectively, with 13 bases between them.

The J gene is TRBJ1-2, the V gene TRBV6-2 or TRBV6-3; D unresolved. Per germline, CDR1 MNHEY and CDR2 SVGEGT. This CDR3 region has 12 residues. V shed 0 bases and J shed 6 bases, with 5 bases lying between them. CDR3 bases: TGTGCCAGCAGTTACTCGGCGGATGGCTACACCTTC. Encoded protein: CASSYSADGYTF.

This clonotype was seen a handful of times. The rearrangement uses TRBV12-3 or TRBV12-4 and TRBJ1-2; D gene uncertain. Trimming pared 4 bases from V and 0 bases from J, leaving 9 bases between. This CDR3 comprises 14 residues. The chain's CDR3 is CASSYSEANYGYTF. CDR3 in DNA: TGTGCCAGCAGTTATAGCGAAGCTAACTATGGCTACACCTTC.

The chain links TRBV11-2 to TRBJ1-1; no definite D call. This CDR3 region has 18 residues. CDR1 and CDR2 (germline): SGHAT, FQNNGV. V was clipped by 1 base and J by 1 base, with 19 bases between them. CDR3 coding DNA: TGTGCCAGCAGCTTAGTGACGTCCCCCTGGACCACGAACACTGAAGCTTTCTTT. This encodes CASSLVTSPWTTNTEAFF.

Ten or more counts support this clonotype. The CDR3 DNA follows: TGTGCCAGCAGTTTATCGCAGGGGACTCGGGGCTACACCTTC. This translates into CASSLSQGTRGYTF. The chain is built from TRBV28 and TRBJ1-2; D is possibly TRBD1 (6 bases). The CDR3 length is 14 residues. Germline V gene data show CDR1 as MDHEN and CDR2 as SYDVKM. V was shortened by 1 base and J by 8 bases, with 14 bases between the two germline ends.

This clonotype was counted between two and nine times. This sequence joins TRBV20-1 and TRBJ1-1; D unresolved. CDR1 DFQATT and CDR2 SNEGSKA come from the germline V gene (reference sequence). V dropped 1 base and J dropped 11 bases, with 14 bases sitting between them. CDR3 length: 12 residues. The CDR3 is CSARGPAGVAFF. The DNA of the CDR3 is TGCAGTGCTAGAGGACCCGCTGGGGTTGCTTTCTTT.

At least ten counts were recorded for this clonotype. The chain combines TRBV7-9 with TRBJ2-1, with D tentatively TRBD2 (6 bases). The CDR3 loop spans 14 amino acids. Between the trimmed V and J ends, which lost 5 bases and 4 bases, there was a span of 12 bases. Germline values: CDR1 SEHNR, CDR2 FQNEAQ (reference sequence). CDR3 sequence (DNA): TGTGCCAGCAGCCCCCGGGACTTTTACAATGAGCAGTTCTTC. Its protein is CASSPRDFYNEQFF.

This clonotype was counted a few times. CDR3 DNA sequence: TGTGCCAGCAGCCCGGGACTAGCGGGCACCGGGGAGCTGTTTTTT. The encoded protein is CASSPGLAGTGELFF. The V gene is TRBV7-2, the J gene TRBJ2-2, with 12 bases fitting TRBD2. This CDR3 region has 15 residues. V trimming: 5 bases; J trimming: 4 bases; junction bases outside the gene matches: 2. Germline loops: CDR1 SGHTA, CDR2 FQGNSA.

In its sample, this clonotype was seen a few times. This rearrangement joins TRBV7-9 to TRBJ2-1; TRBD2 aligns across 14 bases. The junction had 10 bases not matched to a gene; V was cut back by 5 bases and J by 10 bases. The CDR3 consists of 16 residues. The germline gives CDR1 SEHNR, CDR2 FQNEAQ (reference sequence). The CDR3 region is CASSPWTSGGPGEQFF. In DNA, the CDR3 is TGTGCCAGCAGCCCTTGGACTAGCGGGGGGCCAGGGGAGCAGTTCTTC.